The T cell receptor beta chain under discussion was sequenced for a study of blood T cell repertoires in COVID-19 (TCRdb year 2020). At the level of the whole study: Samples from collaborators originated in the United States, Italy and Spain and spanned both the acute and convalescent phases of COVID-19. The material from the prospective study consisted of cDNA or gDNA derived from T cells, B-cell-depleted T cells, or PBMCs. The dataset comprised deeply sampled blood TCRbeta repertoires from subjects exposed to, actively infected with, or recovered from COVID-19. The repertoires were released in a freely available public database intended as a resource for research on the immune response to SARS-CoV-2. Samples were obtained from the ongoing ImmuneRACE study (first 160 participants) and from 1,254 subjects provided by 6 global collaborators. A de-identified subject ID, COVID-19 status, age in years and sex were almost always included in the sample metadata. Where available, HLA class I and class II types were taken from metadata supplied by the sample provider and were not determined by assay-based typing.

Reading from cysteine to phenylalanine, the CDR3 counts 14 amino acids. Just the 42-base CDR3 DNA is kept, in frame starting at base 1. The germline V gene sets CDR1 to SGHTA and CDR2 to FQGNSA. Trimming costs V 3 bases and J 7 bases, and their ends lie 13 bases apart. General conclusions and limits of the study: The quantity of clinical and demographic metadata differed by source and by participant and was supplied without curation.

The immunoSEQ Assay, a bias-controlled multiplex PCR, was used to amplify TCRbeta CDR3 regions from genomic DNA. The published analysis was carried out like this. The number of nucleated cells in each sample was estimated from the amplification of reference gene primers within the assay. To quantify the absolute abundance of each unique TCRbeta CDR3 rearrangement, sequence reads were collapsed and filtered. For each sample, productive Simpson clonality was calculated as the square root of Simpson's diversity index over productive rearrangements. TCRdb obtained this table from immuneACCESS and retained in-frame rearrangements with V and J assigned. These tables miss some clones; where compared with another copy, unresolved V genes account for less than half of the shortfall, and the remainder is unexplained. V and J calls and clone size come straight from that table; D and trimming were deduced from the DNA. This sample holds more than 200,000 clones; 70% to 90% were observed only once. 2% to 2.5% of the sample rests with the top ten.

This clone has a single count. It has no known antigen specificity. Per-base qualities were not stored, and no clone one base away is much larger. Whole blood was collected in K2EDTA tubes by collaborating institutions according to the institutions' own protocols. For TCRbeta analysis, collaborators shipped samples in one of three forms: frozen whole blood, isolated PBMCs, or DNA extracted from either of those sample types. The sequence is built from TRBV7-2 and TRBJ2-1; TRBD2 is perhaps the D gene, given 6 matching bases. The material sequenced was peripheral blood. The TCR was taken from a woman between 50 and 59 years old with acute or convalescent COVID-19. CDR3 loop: CASSFGGVGNEQFF. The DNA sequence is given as TGTGCCAGCAGCTTCGGAGGGGTGGGTAATGAGCAGTTCTTC.